The entry below gives a single T cell receptor beta chain sequence along with its context. The data were taken from a study of blood T cell repertoires in COVID-19. About the study: The samples span acute and convalescent COVID-19 from the United States, Italy and Spain. In each case, the material was cDNA or gDNA derived from T cells, B-cell-depleted T cells, or PBMCs.

In the original processing: For nucleated cells, counts were estimated from reference gene primer amplification. Generated by immunoSEQ multiplex PCR, the TCRdb table keeps only in-frame clones and is missing some. The V and J calls and clone size were taken over from that table, and D and trimming were inferred from the DNA. The sample records a few hundred thousand clones, about 89% being singletons. The sequencing sample was made of peripheral blood. This clonotype was sampled from a man younger than 45 with acute or convalescent COVID-19.

In DNA, the CDR3 is TGTGCCTGGAGTGGGGGGCGGGGGACCGCCTACGAGCAGTACTTC. Translating gives CAWSGGRGTAYEQYF. The genes are TRBV30 and TRBJ2-7; the D gene is possibly TRBD2 (7 bases). CDR1 is GTSNPN, CDR2 SVGIG, per germline (reference sequence). V was shortened by 1 base and J by 2 bases, with 15 bases between the two germline ends. The CDR3 is 15 residues long.